This is a list of T cell receptor beta chains from one sample in a study of identical twins. One entry per CDR3 protein results from TCRdb running MiXCR on the 5' RACE reads. This sample has 210,000 or so distinct CDR3 sequences, with more than 15% found just once. These data were also filed under a second study, of T cells expressing NK-cell markers.

What was sequenced was CD8+ T cells sorted from blood. The receptors stem from a woman under 30 in good health. The CDR3 runs from the conserved cysteine through the conserved F or W. The D gene is left open where the match is weak. Clone size is shown for a subset of rows, as once, few, many or a class of expanded clone.

>few|TRBJ2-7|TRBV20-1|-
TGCAGTGGGGAAGAGTGGGGCGGGCAGTACTTC
CSGEEWGGQYF
>-|TRBJ2-3|TRBV2|-
TGTGCCAGCAGTGACCCCGGGCATACGCAGTATTTT
CASSDPGHTQYF
>few|TRBJ2-7|TRBV7-9|TRBD2
TGTGCCAGCAGCGACGGGAGGTCCTACGAGCAGTACTTC
CASSDGRSYEQYF
>few|TRBJ1-2|TRBV7-9|-
TGTGCCAGCAGCTTAGACCCAGGGAACGGCTACACCTTC
CASSLDPGNGYTF
>few|TRBJ2-3|TRBV12-3/TRBV12-4|-
TGTGCCAGCAGTTCGACGGACCTCCCGGACACAGATACGCAGTATTTT
CASSSTDLPDTDTQYF
>few|TRBJ2-5|TRBV27|TRBD2
TGTGCCAGCAGTTTATCGGAGAAAGGAGCGGGGGCGGAGACCCAGTACTTC
CASSLSEKGAGAETQYF
>few|TRBJ2-3|TRBV4-3|-
TGCGCCAGCAGCCAAGATGGGCAGGGGAGGACAGATACGCAGTATTTT
CASSQDGQGRTDTQYF
>-|TRBJ2-4|TRBV27|-
TGTGCCAGCAGTTCGGCTATGAACATTCAGTACTTC
CASSSAMNIQYF
>-|TRBJ2-1|TRBV9|-
TGTGCCAGCAGCGTAGTCCCGGGGGACAATGAGCAGTTCTTC
CASSVVPGDNEQFF
>-|TRBJ2-7|TRBV7-9|-
TGTGCCAGCAGCCCTATAATGGGGAATGAAGCCCACGAGCAGTACTTC
CASSPIMGNEAHEQYF
>few|TRBJ2-5|TRBV27|-
TGTGCCAGCAGTTTTCAGCGATCGGAGTATATTGAGACCCAGTACTTC
CASSFQRSEYIETQYF
>-|TRBJ2-7|TRBV5-8|-
TGTGCCAGCAGCTTGGAATGGAGCGAGCAGTACTTC
CASSLEWSEQYF
>few|TRBJ2-1|TRBV7-6|TRBD2
TGTGCCAGCAGCTTAGCCGGTGGACTAGCGGGGGGATCCTACAATGAGCAGTTCTTC
CASSLAGGLAGGSYNEQFF
>few|TRBJ2-1|TRBV12-3/TRBV12-4|-
TGTGCCAGCAGTTTAACCCCGGCCTACAATGAGCAGTTCTTC
CASSLTPAYNEQFF
>-|TRBJ2-2|TRBV12-3/TRBV12-4|-
TGTGCCAGCAGTTTAAGCCCCTTTTTATCTAGCGGAGGGGGCGGGGAGCTGTTTTTT
CASSLSPFLSSGGGGELFF
>-|TRBJ2-5|TRBV5-4|TRBD2
TGTGCCAGCAGCCGTAAAGGGACTAGCGAAGAGACCCAGTACTTC
CASSRKGTSEETQYF
>few|TRBJ1-4|TRBV12-3/TRBV12-4|TRBD1
TGTGCCAGCAGTTTTGGACAGGAGAGTGAAAAACTGTTTTTT
CASSFGQESEKLFF
>many|TRBJ1-6|TRBV12-3/TRBV12-4|-
TGTGCCAGCAGTTTTGGGAATTCACCCCTCCACTTT
CASSFGNSPLHF
>-|TRBJ2-7|TRBV27|-
TGTGCCAGCAGTCGGGGTTTCCACGAGCAGTACTTC
CASSRGFHEQYF
>few|TRBJ1-1|TRBV9|-
TGTGCCAGCAGCCCGCCAAGTGCAGGGCACACTGAAGCTTTCTTT
CASSPPSAGHTEAFF
>few|TRBJ2-7|TRBV7-9|-
TGTGCCAGCACCAGGCCAGGGTTCGACTACGAGCAGTACTTC
CASTRPGFDYEQYF
>-|TRBJ2-7|TRBV6-2/TRBV6-3|-
TGTGCCAGCAGTTACCCTCGAAGGAGCGGCTACGAGCAGTACTTC
CASSYPRRSGYEQYF
>many|TRBJ2-1|TRBV12-3/TRBV12-4|TRBD2
TGTGCCAGCAGCCCTCCCGAAACTAGCGTAAGGAATGAGCAGTTCTTC
CASSPPETSVRNEQFF
>many|TRBJ2-7|TRBV7-8|-
TGTGCCAGCAGCTTAGTTCAACCTACCTACGAGCAGTACTTC
CASSLVQPTYEQYF
>few|TRBJ2-6|TRBV12-5|-
TGTGCTAGTGGACCCCGGGACATCAGCTCTGGGGCCAACGTCCTGACTTTC
CASGPRDISSGANVLTF
>-|TRBJ2-7|TRBV12-3/TRBV12-4|-
TGTGCCAGCAGTTATAGCGGTCGATTCGACGAGCAGTACTTC
CASSYSGRFDEQYF
>once|TRBJ1-4|TRBV19|-
TGTGCCAGTAATATCGGCGGTGAAAAACTGTTTTTT
CASNIGGEKLFF
>few|TRBJ2-5|TRBV3-1|TRBD2
TGTGCCAGCAGCCAAGAGGGACTAGTAGTGGGAGATACCCAGTACTTC
CASSQEGLVVGDTQYF
>-|TRBJ2-1|TRBV4-3|-
TGCGCCAGCAGCCAAGATTTCGCAGGGCGCTATGAGCAGTTCTTC
CASSQDFAGRYEQFF
>few|TRBJ2-7|TRBV3-1|TRBD2
TGTGCCAGCAGCCAAGTAGCGGGACCTCCCAACGAGCAGTACTTC
CASSQVAGPPNEQYF
>-|TRBJ2-5|TRBV9|-
TGTGCCAGCAGCGCCCGGACTCGACAAGAGACCCAGTACTTC
CASSARTRQETQYF
>few|TRBJ1-5|TRBV6-2/TRBV6-3|-
TGTGCCAGTACCAGGACGGACGGCAATCAGCCCCAGCATTTT
CASTRTDGNQPQHF
>-|TRBJ2-1|TRBV7-2|-
TGTGCCAGCACAAGGGACTTGGGCGGATACAATGAGCAGTTCTTC
CASTRDLGGYNEQFF
>-|TRBJ2-5|TRBV24-1|-
TGTGCCACCAGTGACTCCCGGGGGCGGAGCCCAGAGACCCAGTACTTC
CATSDSRGRSPETQYF
>-|TRBJ2-7|TRBV20-1|-
TGCAGTGCTAGCGGACCAGACTACGAGCAGTACTTC
CSASGPDYEQYF
>many|TRBJ2-1|TRBV10-2|-
TGCGCCAGCAGTGAACCGGGTCACAATGAGCAGTTCTTC
CASSEPGHNEQFF
>few|TRBJ2-3|TRBV7-6|TRBD1
TGTGCCAGCAGCTGGACAGGGGGCGGGTCAGATACGCAGTATTTT
CASSWTGGGSDTQYF
>few|TRBJ2-5|TRBV9|TRBD2
TGTGCCAGCAGCGTAGAGGCGGGGGTAGAGACCCAGTACTTC
CASSVEAGVETQYF